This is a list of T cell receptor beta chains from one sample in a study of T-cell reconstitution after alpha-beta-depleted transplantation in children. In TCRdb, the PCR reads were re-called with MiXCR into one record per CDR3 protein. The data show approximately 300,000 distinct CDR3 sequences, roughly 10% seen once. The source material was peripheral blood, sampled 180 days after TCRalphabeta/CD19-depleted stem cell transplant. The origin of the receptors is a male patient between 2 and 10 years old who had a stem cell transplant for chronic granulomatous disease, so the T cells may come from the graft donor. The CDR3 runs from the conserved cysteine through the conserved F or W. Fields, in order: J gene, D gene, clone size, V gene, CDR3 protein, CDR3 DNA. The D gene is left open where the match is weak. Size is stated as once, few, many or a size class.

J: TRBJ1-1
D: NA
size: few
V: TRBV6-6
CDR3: CASSAQRPEAFF
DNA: TGTGCCAGCAGCGCCCAACGGCCTGAAGCTTTCTTT

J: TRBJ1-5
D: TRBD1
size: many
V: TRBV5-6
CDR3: CASSSNRGIGNQPQHF
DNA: TGTGCCAGCAGCTCCAACAGGGGAATCGGCAATCAGCCCCAGCATTTT

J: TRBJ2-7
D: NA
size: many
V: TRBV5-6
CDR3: CASSRGPGARDEQYF
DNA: TGTGCCAGCAGCCGGGGCCCAGGGGCGCGGGACGAGCAGTACTTC

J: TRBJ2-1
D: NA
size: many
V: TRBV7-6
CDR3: CASSLEGWTLQFF
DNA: TGTGCCAGCAGCTTAGAAGGTTGGACGTTGCAGTTCTTC

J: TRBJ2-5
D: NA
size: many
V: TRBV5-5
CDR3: CASSFRGAHEETQYF
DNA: TGTGCCAGCAGCTTCCGGGGCGCCCACGAAGAGACCCAGTACTTC

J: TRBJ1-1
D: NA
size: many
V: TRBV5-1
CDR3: CASSLTWSAANTEAFF
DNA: TGCGCCAGCAGCCTGACCTGGTCGGCAGCGAACACTGAAGCTTTCTTT

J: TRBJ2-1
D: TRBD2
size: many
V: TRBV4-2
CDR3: CASSQGLAGDNEQFF
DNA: TGTGCCAGCAGCCAAGGGCTAGCGGGAGACAATGAGCAGTTCTTC

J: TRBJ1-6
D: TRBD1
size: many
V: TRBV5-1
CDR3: CASSQDREGSPLHF
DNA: TGCGCCAGCAGCCAGGACAGGGAAGGGTCACCCCTCCACTTT

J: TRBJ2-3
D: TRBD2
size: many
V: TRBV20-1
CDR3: CSALGLAGVSTDTQYF
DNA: TGCAGTGCTCTGGGACTAGCGGGGGTCAGCACAGATACGCAGTATTTT

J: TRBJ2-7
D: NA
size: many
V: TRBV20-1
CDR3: CSATFNRAPYEQYF
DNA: TGCAGTGCTACCTTTAACAGGGCCCCCTACGAGCAGTACTTC

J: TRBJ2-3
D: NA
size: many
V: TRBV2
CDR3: CASLAEAFSTDTQYF
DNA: TGTGCCAGCTTAGCGGAGGCCTTTTCCACAGATACGCAGTATTTT

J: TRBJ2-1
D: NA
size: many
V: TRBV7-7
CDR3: CASSLDAYNEQFF
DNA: TGTGCTAGCAGCCTGGACGCATACAATGAGCAGTTCTTC

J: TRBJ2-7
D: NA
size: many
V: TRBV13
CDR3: CASSYETGLGYEQYF
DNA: TGTGCCAGCAGCTACGAAACAGGGTTGGGCTACGAGCAGTACTTC

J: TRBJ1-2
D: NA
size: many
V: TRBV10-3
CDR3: CAISGGGTHGYTF
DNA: TGTGCCATCAGCGGCGGGGGGACCCATGGCTACACCTTC

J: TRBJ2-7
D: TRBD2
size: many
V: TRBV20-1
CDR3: CSASSGSGGEQYF
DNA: TGCAGTGCTAGTTCCGGGAGCGGGGGCGAGCAGTACTTC

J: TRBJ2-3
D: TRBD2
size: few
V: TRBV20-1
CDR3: CSARLAGGLDTQYF
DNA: TGCAGTGCGCGACTAGCGGGAGGATTAGATACGCAGTATTTT

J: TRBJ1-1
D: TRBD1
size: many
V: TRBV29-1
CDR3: CSVRTGVNTEAFF
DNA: TGCAGCGTTCGGACAGGGGTGAACACTGAAGCTTTCTTT

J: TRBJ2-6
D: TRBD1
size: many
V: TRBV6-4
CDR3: CASSPPGQISGANVLTF
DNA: TGTGCCAGCAGCCCCCCGGGACAGATCTCTGGGGCCAACGTCCTGACTTTC